The 4 T cell receptor beta chains presented below share a single source sample, sequenced in a study of regulatory T cells in long-lasting Graves disease. Building of the TCR beta libraries involved iRepertoire HTBI primers and Arm-PCR of CDR3 regions. From the multiplex PCR reads, TCRdb called clonotypes with MiXCR, one entry per CDR3 protein. The sample holds around 250,000 distinct CDR3 sequences, around 20% seen once. Time point indicated: newly diagnosed GD, antithyroid drugs for less than 3 months. Isolated PBMC RNA provided the starting material for the TCR library. Sequencing used peripheral blood mononuclear cells (PBMCs), obtained at new diagnosis, from a patient treated with antithyroid drugs. These receptors were collected from a female donor with Graves disease.

Ten or more counts support this clonotype. The chain has TRBV28 and TRBJ1-1, with TRBD1 as a possible D gene (5 bases). Trimming removed 5 bases at V and 2 bases at J, with 15 bases between. The CDR3 is 15 amino acids. Germline CDR1 and CDR2: MDHEN and SYDVKM. Written as DNA, the CDR3 is TGTGCCAGCAGTCCCCTCCCGACAGCAAACACTGAAGCTTTCTTT. It is translated as CASSPLPTANTEAFF.

This clonotype was counted many times. The chain carries TRBV7-9 and TRBJ1-5; no clear D. This CDR3 has 17 amino acids. Germline V gives CDR1 SEHNR, CDR2 FQNEAQ (reference sequence). With 4 bases removed from V and 7 bases from J, the gap between germline ends came to 23 bases. The CDR3 DNA reads as TGTGCCAGCAGCTCGAAGGAGGTGGGGAGTATTGGACAGCCCCAGCATTTT. It encodes CASSSKEVGSIGQPQHF.

Of note for this clonotype: A much larger clonotype is one base distant, so this may be a read error. The chain recombines TRBV2 with TRBJ2-1, with 7 bases identical to TRBD2. Germline CDR1 is SNHLY and CDR2 is FYNNEI. The trim removed 6 bases at V and 12 bases at J, leaving 11 bases unmatched. CDR3 length: 13 residues. The CDR3 nucleotides read TGTGCCAGCAGCTTAGATGGGAGGGGTGGGCAGTTCTTC. Translated: CASSLDGRGGQFF.

There are many counts of this clonotype. The rearrangement joins TRBV28 to TRBJ1-4; D uncertain. CDR1 is MDHEN, CDR2 SYDVKM, per germline. Between the trimmed V and J ends, which lost 4 bases and 8 bases, there was a span of 11 bases. There are 13 residues in the CDR3. CDR3 amino acids: CASSSMGSEKLFF. The CDR3 nucleotides are TGTGCCAGCAGTTCGATGGGATCGGAAAAACTGTTTTTT.